A selection of T cell receptor beta chains follows, all from one sample in a study of PD-1 blockade in classical Hodgkin lymphoma. Here immunoSEQ multiplex PCR was the method, and the copy in TCRdb shows in-frame clones only, minus some. The sample carries 20,000 or so clones, less than 90% recorded once. The sample consisted of CD8+ T cells from blood, taken before the fourth cycle of nivolumab. These receptors were obtained from a human donor with classical Hodgkin lymphoma. CDR3s leave out the opening cysteine and the closing phenylalanine or tryptophan. Expanded clones get a size class; other rows say once, few or many, or leave the size out.

clone_size | v_call | cdr3_aa
NA | TRBV7-9 | ASSSSHGLGTGTYEQY
NA | TRBV4-1 | ASSQKGQGLSQETQY
NA | TRBV6-6 | ASSYSGLEQF
once | TRBV27 | ASSSGRAGNEQF
NA | TRBV6-6 | ASSYSARANQPQH
NA | TRBV19 | ASSIGTGSYEQY
NA | TRBV28 | ASSLGIRTAQY
NA | TRBV2 | ASREPSGRAGETQY
NA | TRBV28 | ASSLFQGDNNQPQH
NA | TRBV10-2 | ASSLLAGGTDTQY
NA | TRBV27 | ASTGSSYEQY
NA | TRBV28 | ASSCPVSVETQY
NA | TRBV28 | ASSSGPIRGVETQY
NA | TRBV4-1 | ASSQDAGLAAYNEQF
once | TRBV14 | ASSPMGGAYEQY
NA | TRBV7-2 | ASSLEVAPHYEQY
NA | TRBV7-9 | ASSLAFGGQGPKNIQY
NA | TRBV6-6 | ASSNEFSGNTIY
NA | TRBV4-1 | ASSQAIPGVRQETQY
NA | TRBV28 | ASSFEAYNEQF
NA | TRBV9 | ASSELQGGYGNEQF
NA | TRBV4-1 | ASSQPNPRQAQDGYT
NA | TRBV9 | ASSPKSNYNEQF
NA | TRBV7-9 | ASSPGTGTIKNIQY
NA | TRBV27 | ASRGDRSTNEKLF
NA | TRBV29-1 | SVEFRTDIEAF
NA | TRBV10-2 | ASGSGRFNIQY
NA | TRBV9 | ASSAFLGADTQY
few | TRBV5-1 | ASSWTFNSYNEQF
NA | TRBV9 | ASSARPTGEYEQY
NA | TRBV6-5 | ASSYSGTTELF
NA | TRBV6-1 | ASSPGQFYGYT
NA | TRBV29-1 | SVVLREGSV
NA | TRBV7-9 | ASSLGLAGPTDTQY
NA | TRBV28 | ASSSLVSASDQETQY
NA | TRBV27 | ASSPRGRSTDTQY
NA | TRBV21-1 | ASSSLDRDSYNEQF
few | TRBV6-5 | ASSWGGSGYT
NA | TRBV9 | ASSVYTEAF
NA | TRBV11-2 | ASSFPSPLAAYEQY